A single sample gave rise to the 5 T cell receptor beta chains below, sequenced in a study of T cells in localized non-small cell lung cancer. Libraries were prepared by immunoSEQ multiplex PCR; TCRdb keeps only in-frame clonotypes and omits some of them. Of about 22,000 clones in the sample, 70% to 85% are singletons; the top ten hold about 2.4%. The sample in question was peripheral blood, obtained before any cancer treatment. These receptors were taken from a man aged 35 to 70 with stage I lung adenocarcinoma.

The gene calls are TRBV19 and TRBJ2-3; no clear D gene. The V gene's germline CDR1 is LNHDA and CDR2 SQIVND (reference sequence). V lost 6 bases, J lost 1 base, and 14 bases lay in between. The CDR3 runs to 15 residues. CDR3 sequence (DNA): TGTGCCAGTAGGGCCCTGGCCGAAGGCACAGATACGCAGTATTTT. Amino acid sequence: CASRALAEGTDTQYF.

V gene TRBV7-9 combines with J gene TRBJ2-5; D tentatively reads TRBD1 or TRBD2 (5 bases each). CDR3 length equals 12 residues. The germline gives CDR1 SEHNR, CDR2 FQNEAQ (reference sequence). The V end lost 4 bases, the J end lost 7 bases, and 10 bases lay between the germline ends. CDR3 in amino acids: CASSWGPGTQYF. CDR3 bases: TGTGCCAGCAGCTGGGGACCTGGGACCCAGTACTTC.

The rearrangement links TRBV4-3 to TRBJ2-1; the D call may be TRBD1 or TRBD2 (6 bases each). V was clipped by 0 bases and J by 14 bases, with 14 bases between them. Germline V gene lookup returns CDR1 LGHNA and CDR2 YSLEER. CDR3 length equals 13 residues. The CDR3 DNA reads TGCGCCAGCAGCCAAGATCGAGGGGGGCGAAAGTTCTTC. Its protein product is CASSQDRGGRKFF.

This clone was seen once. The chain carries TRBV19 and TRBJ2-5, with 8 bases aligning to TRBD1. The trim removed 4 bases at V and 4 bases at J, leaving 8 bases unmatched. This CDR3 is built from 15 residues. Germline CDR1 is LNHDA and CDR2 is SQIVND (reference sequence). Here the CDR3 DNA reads TGTGCCAGTAGTAAAGAGGGACAGGCGGTAGAGACCCAGTACTTC. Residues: CASSKEGQAVETQYF. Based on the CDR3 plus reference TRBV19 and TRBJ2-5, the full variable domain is DGGITQSPKYLFRKEGQNVTLSCEQNLNHDAMYWYRQDPGQGLRLIYYSQIVNDFQKGDIAEGYSVSREKKESFPLTVTSAQKNPTAFYLCASSKEGQAVETQYFGPGTRLLVL.

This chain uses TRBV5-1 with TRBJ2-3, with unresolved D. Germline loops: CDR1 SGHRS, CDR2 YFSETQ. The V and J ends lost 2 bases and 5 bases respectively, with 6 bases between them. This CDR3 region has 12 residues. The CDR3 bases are TGCGCCAGCAGCTTTTATGAAGATACGCAGTATTTT. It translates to CASSFYEDTQYF. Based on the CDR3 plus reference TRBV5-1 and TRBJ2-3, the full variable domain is KAGVTQTPRYLIKTRGQQVTLSCSPISGHRSVSWYQQTPGQGLQFLFEYFSETQRNKGNFPGRFSGRQFSNSRSEMNVSTLELGDSALYLCASSFYEDTQYFGPGTRLTVL.